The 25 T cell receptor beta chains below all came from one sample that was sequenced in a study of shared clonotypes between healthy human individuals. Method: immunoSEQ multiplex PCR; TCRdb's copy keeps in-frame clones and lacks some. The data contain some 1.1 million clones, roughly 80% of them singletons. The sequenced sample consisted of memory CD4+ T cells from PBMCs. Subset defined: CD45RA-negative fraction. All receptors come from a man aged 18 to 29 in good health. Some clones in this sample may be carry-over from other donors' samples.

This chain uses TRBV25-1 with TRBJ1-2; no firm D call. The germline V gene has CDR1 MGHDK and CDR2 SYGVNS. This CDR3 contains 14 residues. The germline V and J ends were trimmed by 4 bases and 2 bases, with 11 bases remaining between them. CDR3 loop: CASSGAPLNYGYTF. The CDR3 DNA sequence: TGTGCCAGCAGTGGGGCCCCACTAAACTATGGCTACACCTTC.

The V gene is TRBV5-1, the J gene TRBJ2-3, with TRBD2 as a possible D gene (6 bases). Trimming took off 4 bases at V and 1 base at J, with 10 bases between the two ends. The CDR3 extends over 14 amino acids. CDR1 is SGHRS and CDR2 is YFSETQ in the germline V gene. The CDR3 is CASSGGTRTDTQYF. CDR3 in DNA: TGCGCCAGCAGCGGCGGGACCCGCACAGATACGCAGTATTTT.

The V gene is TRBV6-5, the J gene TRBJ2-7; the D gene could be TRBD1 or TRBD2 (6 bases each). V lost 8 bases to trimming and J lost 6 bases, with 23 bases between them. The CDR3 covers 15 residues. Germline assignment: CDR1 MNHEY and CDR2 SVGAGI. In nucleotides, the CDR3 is TGTGCCAGCGCAACACCCGGGGGACACTGGTCCGAGCAGTACTTC. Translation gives CASATPGGHWSEQYF.

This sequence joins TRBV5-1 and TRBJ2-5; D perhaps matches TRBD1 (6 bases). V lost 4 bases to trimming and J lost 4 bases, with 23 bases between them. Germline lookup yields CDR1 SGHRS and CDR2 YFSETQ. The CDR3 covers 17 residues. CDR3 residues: CASSLFRAGVLGETQYF. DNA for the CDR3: TGCGCCAGCAGCCTCTTCAGGGCAGGGGTACTTGGAGAGACCCAGTACTTC.

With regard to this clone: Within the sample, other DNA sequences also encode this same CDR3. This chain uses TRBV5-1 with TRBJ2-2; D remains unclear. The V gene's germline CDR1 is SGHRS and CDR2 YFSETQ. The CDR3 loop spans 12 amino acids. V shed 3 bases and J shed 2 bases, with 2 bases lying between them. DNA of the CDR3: TGCGCCAGCAGCTATAACACCGGGGAGCTGTTTTTT. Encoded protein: CASSYNTGELFF.

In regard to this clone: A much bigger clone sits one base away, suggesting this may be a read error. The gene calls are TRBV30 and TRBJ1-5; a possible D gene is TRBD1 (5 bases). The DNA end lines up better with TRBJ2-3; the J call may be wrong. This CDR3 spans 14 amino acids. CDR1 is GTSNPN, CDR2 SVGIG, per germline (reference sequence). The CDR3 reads CAWTDSAVMQPQYF. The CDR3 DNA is TGTGCCTGGACTGACAGCGCCGTAATGCAGCCCCAGTATTTT.

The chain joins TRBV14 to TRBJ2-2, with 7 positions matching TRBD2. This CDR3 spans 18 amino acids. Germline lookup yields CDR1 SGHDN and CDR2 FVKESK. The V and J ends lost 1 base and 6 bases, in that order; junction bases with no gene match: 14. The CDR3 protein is CASSQVRLAALKPGELFF. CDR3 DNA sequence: TGTGCCAGCAGCCAAGTGCGGCTAGCGGCTTTAAAACCCGGGGAGCTGTTTTTT.

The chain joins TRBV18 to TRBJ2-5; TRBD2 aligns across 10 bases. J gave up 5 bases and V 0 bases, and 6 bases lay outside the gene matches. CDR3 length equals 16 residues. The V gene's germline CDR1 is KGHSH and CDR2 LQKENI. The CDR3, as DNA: TGTGCCAGCTCACCACCGCTAGCGGGAGTCTGGGAGACCCAGTACTTC. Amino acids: CASSPPLAGVWETQYF.

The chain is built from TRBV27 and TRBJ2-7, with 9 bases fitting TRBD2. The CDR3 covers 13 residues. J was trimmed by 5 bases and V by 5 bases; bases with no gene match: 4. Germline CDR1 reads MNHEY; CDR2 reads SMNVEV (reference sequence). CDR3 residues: CASSTGLANEQYF. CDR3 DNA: TGTGCCAGCAGTACCGGACTAGCGAACGAGCAGTACTTC.

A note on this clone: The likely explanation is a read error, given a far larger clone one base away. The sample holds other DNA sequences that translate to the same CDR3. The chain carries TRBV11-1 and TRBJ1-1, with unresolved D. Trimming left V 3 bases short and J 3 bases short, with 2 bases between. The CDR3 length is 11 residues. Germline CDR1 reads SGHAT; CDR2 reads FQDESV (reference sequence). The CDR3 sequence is CASSFDTEAFF. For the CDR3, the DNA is TGTGCCAGCAGCTTCGACACTGAAGCTTTCTTT.

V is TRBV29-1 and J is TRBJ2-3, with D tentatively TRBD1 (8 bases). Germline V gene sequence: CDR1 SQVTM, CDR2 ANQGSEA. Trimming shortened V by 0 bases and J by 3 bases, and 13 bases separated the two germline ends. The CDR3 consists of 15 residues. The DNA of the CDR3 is TGCAGCGTTGAAGATCTACAGGGGGGGACAGATACGCAGTATTTT. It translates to CSVEDLQGGTDTQYF.

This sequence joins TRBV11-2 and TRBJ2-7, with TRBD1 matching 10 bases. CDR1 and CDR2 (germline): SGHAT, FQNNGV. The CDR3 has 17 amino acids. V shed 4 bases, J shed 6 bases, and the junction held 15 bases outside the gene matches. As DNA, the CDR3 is TGTGCCAGCAGCTCCAGAGGGGGGAGGGACAGGGGTTTCGAGCAGTACTTC. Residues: CASSSRGGRDRGFEQYF.

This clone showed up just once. CDR3 sequence reads: CASSYGTGRNSNYGYTF. CDR3 in DNA: TGTGCCAGCAGCTATGGGACAGGACGAAACTCTAACTATGGCTACACCTTC. The J gene is TRBJ1-2, the V gene TRBV11-1; 8 positions match TRBD1. Germline loops: CDR1 SGHAT, CDR2 FQDESV (reference sequence). The junction had 10 bases not matched to a gene; V was cut back by 4 bases and J by 0 bases. The CDR3 length is 17 residues.

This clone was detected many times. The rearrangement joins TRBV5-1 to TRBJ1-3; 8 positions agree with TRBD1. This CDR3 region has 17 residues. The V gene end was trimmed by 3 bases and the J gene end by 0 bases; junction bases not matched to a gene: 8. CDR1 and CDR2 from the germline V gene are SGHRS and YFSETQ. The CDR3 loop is CASSWGRQGLSGNTIYF. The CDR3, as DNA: TGCGCCAGCAGCTGGGGGCGACAGGGGCTCTCTGGAAACACCATATATTTT.

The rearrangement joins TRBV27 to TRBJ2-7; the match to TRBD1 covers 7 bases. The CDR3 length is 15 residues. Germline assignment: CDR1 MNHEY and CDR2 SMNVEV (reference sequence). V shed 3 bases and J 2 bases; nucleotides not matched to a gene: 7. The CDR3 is CASSLTGSFAYEQYF. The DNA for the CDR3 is TGTGCCAGCAGTTTGACAGGGTCTTTCGCCTACGAGCAGTACTTC.

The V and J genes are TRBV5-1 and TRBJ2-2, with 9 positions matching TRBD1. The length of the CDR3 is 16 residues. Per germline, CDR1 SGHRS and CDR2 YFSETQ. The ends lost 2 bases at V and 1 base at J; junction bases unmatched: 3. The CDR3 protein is CASSFGQGKNTGELFF. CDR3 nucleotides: TGCGCCAGCAGCTTTGGACAGGGGAAGAACACCGGGGAGCTGTTTTTT.

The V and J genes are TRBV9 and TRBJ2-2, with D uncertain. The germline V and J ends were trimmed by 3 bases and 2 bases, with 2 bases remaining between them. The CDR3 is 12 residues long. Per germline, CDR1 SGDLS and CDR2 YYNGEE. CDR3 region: CASSGNTGELFF. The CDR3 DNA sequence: TGTGCCAGCAGCGGAAACACCGGGGAGCTGTTTTTT.

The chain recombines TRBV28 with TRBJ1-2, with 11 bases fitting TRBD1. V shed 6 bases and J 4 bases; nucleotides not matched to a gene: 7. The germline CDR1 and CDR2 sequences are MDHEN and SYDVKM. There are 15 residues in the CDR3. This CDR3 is CASRGQGAFAYGYTF. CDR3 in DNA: TGTGCCAGCAGAGGACAGGGGGCGTTTGCCTATGGCTACACCTTC.

The CDR3 DNA follows: TGTGCCAGCACTAGTCCATACGAGCAGTACTTC. Translation: CASTSPYEQYF. The chain employs TRBV9 and TRBJ2-7; D is undetermined. Germline CDR1 SGDLS, CDR2 YYNGEE. The CDR3 runs 11 residues. V lost 6 bases and J lost 4, with 8 bases in between.

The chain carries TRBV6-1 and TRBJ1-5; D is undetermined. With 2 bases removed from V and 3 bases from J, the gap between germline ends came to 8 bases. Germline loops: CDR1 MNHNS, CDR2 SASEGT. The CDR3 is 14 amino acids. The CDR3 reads CASSETRSNQPQHF. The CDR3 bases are TGTGCCAGCAGTGAAACGAGGTCCAATCAGCCCCAGCATTTT.

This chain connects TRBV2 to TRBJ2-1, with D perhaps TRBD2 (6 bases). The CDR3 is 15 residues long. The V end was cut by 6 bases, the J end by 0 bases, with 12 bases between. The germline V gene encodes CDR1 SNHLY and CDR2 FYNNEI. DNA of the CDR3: TGTGCCAGCAGGGTTGACGGGGGCTCCTACAATGAGCAGTTCTTC. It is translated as CASRVDGGSYNEQFF.

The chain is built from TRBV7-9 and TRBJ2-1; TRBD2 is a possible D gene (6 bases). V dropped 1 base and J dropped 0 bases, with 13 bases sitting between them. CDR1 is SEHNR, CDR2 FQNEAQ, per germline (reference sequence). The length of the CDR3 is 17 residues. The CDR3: CASSLGPSASSYNEQFF. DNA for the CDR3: TGTGCCAGCAGCTTAGGGCCTAGCGCTAGCTCCTACAATGAGCAGTTCTTC.

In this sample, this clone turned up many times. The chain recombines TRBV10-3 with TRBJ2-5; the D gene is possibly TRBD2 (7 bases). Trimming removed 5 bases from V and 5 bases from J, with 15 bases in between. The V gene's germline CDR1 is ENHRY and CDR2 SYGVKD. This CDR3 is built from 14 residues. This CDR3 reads CAISRPEGGETQYF. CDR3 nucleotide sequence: TGTGCCATCAGTCGACCGGAGGGGGGGGAGACCCAGTACTTC.

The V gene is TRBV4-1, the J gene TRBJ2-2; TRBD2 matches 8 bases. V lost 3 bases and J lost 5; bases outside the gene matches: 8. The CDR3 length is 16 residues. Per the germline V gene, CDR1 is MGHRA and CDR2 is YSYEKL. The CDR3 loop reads CASSQFSGIRTGELFF. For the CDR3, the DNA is TGCGCCAGCAGCCAGTTTAGCGGGATTAGGACCGGGGAGCTGTTTTTT.

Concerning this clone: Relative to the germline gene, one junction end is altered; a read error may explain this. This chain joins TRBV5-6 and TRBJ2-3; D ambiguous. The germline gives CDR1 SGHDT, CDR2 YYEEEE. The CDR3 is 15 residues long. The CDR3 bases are TGTGCCAGCAGCTTGGGGCGGATAAGCACAGATACGCATTATTTT. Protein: CASSLGRISTDTHYF.